This TCR beta chain emerged from a study of control samples from healthy donors and cancer patients. CDR1 MDHEN and CDR2 SYDVKM come from the germline V gene. The CDR3 runs 15 residues. Trimming took off 8 bases at V and 0 bases at J, with 13 bases between the two ends. Libraries were prepared by immunoSEQ multiplex PCR; TCRdb keeps only in-frame clonotypes and omits some of them. The repertoire consists of 75,000 to 100,000 clones, with roughly four fifths occurring once and the leading ten covering 2% to 2.5%. The chain carries TRBV28 and TRBJ1-4; no reliable D call. The receptor was isolated from a man aged 55 to 69 in good health. The sequenced material came from blood. The CDR3 nucleotides read TGTGCCAGCCTAACCCCAGGCGCAACTAATGAAAAACTGTTTTTT. Its protein is CASLTPGATNEKLFF.